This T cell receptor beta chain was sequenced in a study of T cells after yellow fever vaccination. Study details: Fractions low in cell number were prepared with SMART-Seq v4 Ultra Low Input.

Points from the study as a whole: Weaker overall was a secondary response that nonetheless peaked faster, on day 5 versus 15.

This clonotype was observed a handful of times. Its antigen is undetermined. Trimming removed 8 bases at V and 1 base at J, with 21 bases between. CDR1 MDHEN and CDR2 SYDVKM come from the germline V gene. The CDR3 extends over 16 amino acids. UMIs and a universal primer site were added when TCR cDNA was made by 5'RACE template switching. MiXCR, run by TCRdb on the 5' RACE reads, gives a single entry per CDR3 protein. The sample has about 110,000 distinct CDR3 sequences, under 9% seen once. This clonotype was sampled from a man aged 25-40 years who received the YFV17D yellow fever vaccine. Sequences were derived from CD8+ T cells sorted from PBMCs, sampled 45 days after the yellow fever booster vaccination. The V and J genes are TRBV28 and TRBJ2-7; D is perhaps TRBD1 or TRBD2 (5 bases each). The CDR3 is CASQYPRGTASYEQYF. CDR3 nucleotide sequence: TGTGCCAGCCAATACCCCAGAGGGACGGCTTCCTACGAGCAGTACTTC.